The 17 T cell receptor beta chains reported below all come from one sample, sequenced in a study of blood T cells in healthy people across ages. With a J-beta primer mix and a sample-barcoded 5' primer, a second PCR ran roughly 6 to 11 cycles. TCRdb reprocessed the 5' RACE reads via MiXCR and lists one record per CDR3 protein. This table holds 850,000 to 1,100,000 distinct CDR3 sequences, around two fifths found once. Material: blood. The receptor set was obtained from a young man in good health.

This clonotype was detected ten times or more. The CDR3 sequence: CATEGYGYTF. The CDR3 coding sequence is TGTGCCACGGAAGGCTATGGCTACACCTTC. V gene TRBV2 combines with J gene TRBJ1-2; the D is unclear. The length of the CDR3 is 10 residues. CDR1 and CDR2 from the germline V gene are SNHLY and FYNNEI. The V end was cut by 10 bases, the J end by 4 bases, with 7 bases between.

This clonotype appeared a single time. A much larger clone sits a single nucleotide away, making a read error possible. The V call is TRBV20-1, the J call TRBJ2-5; possibly TRBD2 for D (6 bases). Looked up from germline, CDR1 is DFQATT and CDR2 is SNEGSKA (reference sequence). V shed 1 base and J shed 1 base, with 16 bases lying between them. The CDR3 spans 16 residues. The CDR3 sequence: CSARVSRGVCQETQYF. The CDR3 DNA reads as TGCAGTGCTAGAGTATCTCGCGGGGTATGCCAAGAGACCCAGTACTTC.

About this clonotype itself: Compared with germline, one end of the junction differs, possibly owing to a read error. The CDR3 sequence: CAISEPSTGSYKQYF. The CDR3 region has the DNA TGTGCCATCAGTGAGCCCTCCACAGGGTCCTACAAGCAGTACTTC. The chain employs TRBV10-3 and TRBJ2-7; possibly TRBD1 for D (6 bases). Germline CDR1 ENHRY, CDR2 SYGVKD. This CDR3 contains 15 residues.

This chain links TRBV12-3 or TRBV12-4 with TRBJ1-1, with D uncertain. This CDR3 comprises 14 residues. The ends were cut back, 1 base at V and 6 bases at J, with 12 bases in the middle. The CDR3 loop reads CASSLGSDGAEAFF. The CDR3 DNA sequence: TGTGCCAGCAGTTTAGGTTCCGATGGGGCTGAAGCTTTCTTT.

The chain couples TRBV5-1 to TRBJ1-2, with no clear D. Germline V gives CDR1 SGHRS, CDR2 YFSETQ. V was clipped by 0 bases and J by 4 bases, with 10 bases between them. The CDR3 has 14 residues. CDR3 amino acids: CASSLAPESYGYTF. The CDR3 DNA follows: TGCGCCAGCAGCTTGGCGCCTGAAAGCTATGGCTACACCTTC. The full variable domain, rest sourced from reference TRBV5-1 and TRBJ1-2, is KAGVTQTPRYLIKTRGQQVTLSCSPISGHRSVSWYQQTPGQGLQFLFEYFSETQRNKGNFPGRFSGRQFSNSRSEMNVSTLELGDSALYLCASSLAPESYGYTFGSGTRLTVV.

The chain is built from TRBV10-3 and TRBJ1-2; 9 bases map to TRBD1. The ends lost 4 bases at V and 4 bases at J; junction bases unmatched: 4. The CDR3 contains 14 residues. CDR1 and CDR2 from the germline V gene are ENHRY and SYGVKD. The DNA of the CDR3 is TGTGCCATCAGTGCCACAGGGGGCGGCTATGGCTACACCTTC. As protein: CAISATGGGYGYTF.

The chain combines TRBV6-2 or TRBV6-3 with TRBJ2-1, with D possibly being TRBD1 (6 bases). Per germline, CDR1 MNHEY and CDR2 SVGEGT. This CDR3 contains 14 residues. With 2 bases removed from V and 5 bases from J, the gap between germline ends came to 10 bases. For the CDR3, the DNA is TGTGCCAGCAGTTACGGGACAAACCACAATGAGCAGTTCTTC. This codes for CASSYGTNHNEQFF.

In DNA, the CDR3 is TGTGCCAGCAGACCAGGACAGGGGTTGAGGGTTGATAAGCAGTTCTTC. As protein: CASRPGQGLRVDKQFF. This rearrangement joins TRBV3-1 to TRBJ2-1; 9 bases agree with TRBD1. The V gene end was trimmed by 6 bases and the J gene end by 11 bases; junction bases not matched to a gene: 17. The germline V gene encodes CDR1 LGHDT and CDR2 YNNKEL (reference sequence). The CDR3 is 16 residues long.

The V and J genes are TRBV4-1 and TRBJ1-5, with D possibly being TRBD1 (5 bases). The length of the CDR3 is 15 residues. Deletions cut 2 bases from V and 3 bases from J, with 11 bases between. Germline lookup yields CDR1 MGHRA and CDR2 YSYEKL. CDR3 sequence: CASSQIQGFNQPQHF. The CDR3 region has the DNA TGCGCCAGCAGCCAAATTCAGGGTTTCAATCAGCCCCAGCATTTT.

V and J are TRBV29-1 and TRBJ2-3; TRBD2 agrees at 7 bases. This CDR3 has 15 residues. Germline V gene sequence: CDR1 SQVTM, CDR2 ANQGSEA. The J segment lost 6 bases and the V segment lost 4 bases, leaving 13 bases of the junction unmatched. The CDR3 reads CSVVLTIGGWDTQYF. CDR3 DNA: TGCAGCGTTGTCTTGACTATCGGGGGGTGGGATACGCAGTATTTT.

The genes are TRBV2 and TRBJ2-1; D unclear. The CDR3 is 15 amino acids. The germline V gene encodes CDR1 SNHLY and CDR2 FYNNEI. Between the trimmed V and J ends, which lost 3 bases and 3 bases, there was a span of 12 bases. The CDR3 is CASSDAALIYNEQFF. CDR3 bases: TGTGCCAGCAGTGACGCAGCGTTGATCTACAATGAGCAGTTCTTC.

This chain connects TRBV20-1 to TRBJ1-4, with no clear D. Germline values: CDR1 DFQATT, CDR2 SNEGSKA (reference sequence). The CDR3 sequence is 14 residues long. Trimming shortened V by 5 bases and J by 3 bases, and 13 bases separated the two germline ends. The CDR3 bases are TGCAGTGCTCGACCCCGGGCATCTAATGAAAAACTGTTTTTT. Translating gives CSARPRASNEKLFF.

This clonotype has a single count. The chain combines TRBV20-1 with TRBJ2-5; D call uncertain. Germline values: CDR1 DFQATT, CDR2 SNEGSKA (reference sequence). V lost 7 bases, J lost 12 bases, and 39 bases lay in between. The CDR3 contains 18 residues. The CDR3 DNA follows: TGCAGTGTCCCGCACCAGGACGCGGCCATCTTGGTGCACAATGAGGAGTACTTC. Protein sequence: CSVPHQDAAILVHNEEYF.

This clonotype showed up just a few times. The rearrangement joins TRBV20-1 to TRBJ2-3, with 9 nucleotides matching TRBD2. This CDR3 has 15 amino acids. Germline V CDR1 and CDR2: DFQATT, SNEGSKA (reference sequence). V shed 6 bases and J 3 bases; nucleotides not matched to a gene: 10. The CDR3 spells CSAPQASGETDTQYF. The CDR3 DNA follows: TGCAGTGCGCCACAGGCTAGCGGGGAGACAGATACGCAGTATTTT.

The chain uses TRBV19 and TRBJ1-5; the D is unclear. Germline lookup yields CDR1 LNHDA and CDR2 SQIVND (reference sequence). There are 14 residues in the CDR3. V lost 4 bases and J lost 7, with 14 bases in between. This CDR3 is CASSSSPEGQPQHF. CDR3 coding DNA: TGTGCCAGTAGTAGTAGTCCGGAAGGCCAGCCCCAGCATTTT.

The chain carries TRBV7-2 and TRBJ1-2, with 7 bases lining up with TRBD1. Germline V CDR1 and CDR2: SGHTA, FQGNSA. Trimming removed 5 bases from V and 2 bases from J; junction bases left unmatched: 11. The CDR3 runs 16 residues. The CDR3 nucleotides read TGTGCCAGCAGCCCAAGGACAGGTTTCAGCAACTATGGCTACACCTTC. It encodes CASSPRTGFSNYGYTF.

This clonotype was seen a few times. The chain links TRBV28 to TRBJ2-3; unclear D gene. The CDR3 runs to 14 residues. The V gene lost 7 bases and the J gene lost 4 bases, with 15 bases spanning the gap. Germline CDR1 is MDHEN and CDR2 is SYDVKM. The CDR3 coding sequence is TGTGCCAGCACCCTGGACCAACGGGCAGATACGCAGTATTTT. This translates into CASTLDQRADTQYF.